This TCR beta chain emerged from a study of blood T cell repertoires in COVID-19. Original processing methods: Nucleated cell number was recorded as an estimate derived from reference gene primer amplification. Generated by immunoSEQ multiplex PCR, the TCRdb table keeps only in-frame clones and is missing some. V, J and clone size are taken as reported in that table, and D and trimming were inferred from the DNA itself. The sample has about 340,000 clones, around 82% seen once. Trimming left V 0 bases short and J 8 bases short, with 8 bases between. CDR1 SGHRS and CDR2 YFSETQ come from the germline V gene. The length of the CDR3 is 12 residues.

Input material: peripheral blood. The sequence was obtained from a man aged 25 to 40 with active or convalescent COVID-19. The rearrangement uses TRBV5-1 and TRBJ1-2, with D unresolved. The DNA of the CDR3 is TGCGCCAGCAGCTTGGCGGGAGGCGGCTACACCTTC. Residues: CASSLAGGGYTF.